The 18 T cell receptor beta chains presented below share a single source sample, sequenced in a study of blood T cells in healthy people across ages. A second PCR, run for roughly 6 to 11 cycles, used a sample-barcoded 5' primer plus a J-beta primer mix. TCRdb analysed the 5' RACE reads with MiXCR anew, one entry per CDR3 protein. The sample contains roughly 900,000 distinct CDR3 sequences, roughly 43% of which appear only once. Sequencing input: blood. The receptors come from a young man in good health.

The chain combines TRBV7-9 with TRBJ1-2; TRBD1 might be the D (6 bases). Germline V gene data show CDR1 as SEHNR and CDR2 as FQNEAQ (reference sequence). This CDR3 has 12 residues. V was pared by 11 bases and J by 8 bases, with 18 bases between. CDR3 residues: CAYQGSVGGYTF. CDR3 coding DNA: TGTGCCTATCAGGGGTCCGTCGGCGGCTACACCTTC.

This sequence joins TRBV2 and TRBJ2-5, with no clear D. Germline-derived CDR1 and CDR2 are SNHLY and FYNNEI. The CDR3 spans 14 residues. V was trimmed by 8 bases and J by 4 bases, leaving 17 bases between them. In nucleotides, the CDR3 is TGTGCCAGCCGGAGTAATCCCCGGTCAGAGACCCAGTACTTC. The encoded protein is CASRSNPRSETQYF.

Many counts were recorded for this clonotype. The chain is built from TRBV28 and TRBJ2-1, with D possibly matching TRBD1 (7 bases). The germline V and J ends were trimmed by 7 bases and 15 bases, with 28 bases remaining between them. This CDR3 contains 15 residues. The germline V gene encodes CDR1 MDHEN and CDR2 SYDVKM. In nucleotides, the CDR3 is TGTGCCAGCAACGGTTCAGGGGGGTTGGTAGCAGGGCTGTTCTTC. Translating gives CASNGSGGLVAGLFF.

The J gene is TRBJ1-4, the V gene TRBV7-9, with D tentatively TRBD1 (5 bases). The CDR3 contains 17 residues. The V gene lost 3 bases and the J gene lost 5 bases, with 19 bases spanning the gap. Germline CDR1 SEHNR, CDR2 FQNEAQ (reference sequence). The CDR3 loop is CASSFPILGGTNEKLFF. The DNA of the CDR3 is TGTGCCAGCAGCTTTCCTATTCTCGGGGGGACGAATGAAAAACTGTTTTTT.

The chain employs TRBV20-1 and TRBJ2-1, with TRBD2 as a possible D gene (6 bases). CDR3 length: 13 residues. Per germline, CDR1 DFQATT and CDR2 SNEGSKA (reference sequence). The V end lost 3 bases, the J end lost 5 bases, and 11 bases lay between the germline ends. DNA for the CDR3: TGCAGTGCTAGCGGGGGACCCAACAATGAGCAGTTCTTC. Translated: CSASGGPNNEQFF.

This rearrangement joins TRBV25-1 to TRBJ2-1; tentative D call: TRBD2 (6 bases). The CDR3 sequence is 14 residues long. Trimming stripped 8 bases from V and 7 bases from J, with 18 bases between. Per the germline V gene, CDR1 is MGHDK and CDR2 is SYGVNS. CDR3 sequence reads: CASSFGGARNEQFF. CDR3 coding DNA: TGTGCCAGCTCCTTTGGCGGGGCTCGTAATGAGCAGTTCTTC. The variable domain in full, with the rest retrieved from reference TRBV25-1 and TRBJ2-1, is EADIYQTPRYLVIGTGKKITLECSQTMGHDKMYWYQQDPGMELHLIHYSYGVNSTEKGDLSSESTVSRIRTEHFPLTLESARPSHTSQYLCASSFGGARNEQFFGPGTRLTVL.

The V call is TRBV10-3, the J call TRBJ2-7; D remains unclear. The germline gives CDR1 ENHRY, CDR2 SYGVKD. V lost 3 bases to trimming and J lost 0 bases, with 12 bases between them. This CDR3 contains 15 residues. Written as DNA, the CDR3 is TGTGCCATCAGTGATCTACAGCTAAACTCCTACGAGCAGTACTTC. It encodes CAISDLQLNSYEQYF.

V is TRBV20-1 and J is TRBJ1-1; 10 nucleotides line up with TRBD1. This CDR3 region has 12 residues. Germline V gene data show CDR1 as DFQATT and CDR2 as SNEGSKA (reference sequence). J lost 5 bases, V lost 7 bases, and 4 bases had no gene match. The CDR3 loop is CSGTGGRTEAFF. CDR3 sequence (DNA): TGCAGTGGGACAGGGGGGCGAACTGAAGCTTTCTTT.

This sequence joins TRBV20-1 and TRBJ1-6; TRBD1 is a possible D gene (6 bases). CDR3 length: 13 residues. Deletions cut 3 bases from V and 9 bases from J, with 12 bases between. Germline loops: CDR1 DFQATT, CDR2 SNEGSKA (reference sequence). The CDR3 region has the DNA TGCAGTGCTAGTAACCCAGGGGCTTCACCCCTCCACTTT. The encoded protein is CSASNPGASPLHF.

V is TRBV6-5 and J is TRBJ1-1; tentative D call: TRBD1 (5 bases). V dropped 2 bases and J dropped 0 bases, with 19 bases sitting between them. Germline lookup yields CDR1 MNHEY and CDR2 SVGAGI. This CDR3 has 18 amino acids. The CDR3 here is CASSYGAGDLRLNTEAFF. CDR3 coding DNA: TGTGCCAGCAGTTACGGGGCCGGGGACCTCCGATTGAACACTGAAGCTTTCTTT.

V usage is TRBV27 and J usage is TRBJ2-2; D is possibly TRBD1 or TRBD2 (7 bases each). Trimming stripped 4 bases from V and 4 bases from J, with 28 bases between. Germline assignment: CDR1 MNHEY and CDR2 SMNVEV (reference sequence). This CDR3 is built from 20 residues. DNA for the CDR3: TGTGCCAGCAGTTGGCCATCACGGTTTCAAGACAGGGAGGGCACCGGGGAGCTGTTTTTT. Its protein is CASSWPSRFQDREGTGELFF.

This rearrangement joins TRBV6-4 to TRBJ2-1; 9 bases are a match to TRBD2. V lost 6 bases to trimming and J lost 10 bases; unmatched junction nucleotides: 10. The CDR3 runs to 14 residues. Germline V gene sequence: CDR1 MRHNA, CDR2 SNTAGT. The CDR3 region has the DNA TGTGCCAGCAGCCAAAGCGGGAGGAGTGGGGAGCAGTTCTTC. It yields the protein CASSQSGRSGEQFF.

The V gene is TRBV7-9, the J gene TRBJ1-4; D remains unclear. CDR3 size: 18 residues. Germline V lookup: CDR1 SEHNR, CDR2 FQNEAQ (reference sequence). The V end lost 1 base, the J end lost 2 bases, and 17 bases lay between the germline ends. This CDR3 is CASSLEIVQPPTNEKLFF. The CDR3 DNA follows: TGTGCCAGCAGCTTAGAGATAGTACAGCCCCCCACTAATGAAAAACTGTTTTTT.

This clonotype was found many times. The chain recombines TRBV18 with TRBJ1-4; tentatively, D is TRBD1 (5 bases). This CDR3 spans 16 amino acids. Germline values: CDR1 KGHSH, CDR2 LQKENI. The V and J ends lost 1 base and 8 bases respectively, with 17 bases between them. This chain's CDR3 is CASSPREAQQGEKLFF. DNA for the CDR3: TGTGCCAGCTCACCACGGGAGGCCCAGCAGGGAGAAAAACTGTTTTTT.

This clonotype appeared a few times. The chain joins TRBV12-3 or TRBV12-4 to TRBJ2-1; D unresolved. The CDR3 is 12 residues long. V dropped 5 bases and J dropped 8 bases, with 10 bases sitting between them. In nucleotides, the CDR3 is TGTGCCAGCAGTCCCCCGAGCCATGAGCAGTTCTTC. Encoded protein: CASSPPSHEQFF.

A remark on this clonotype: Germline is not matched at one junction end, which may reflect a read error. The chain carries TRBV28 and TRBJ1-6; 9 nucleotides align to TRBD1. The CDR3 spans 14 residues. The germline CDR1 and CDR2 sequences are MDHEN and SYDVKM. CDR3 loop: CTSSKQGATPPLHF. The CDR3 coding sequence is TGTACCAGCAGCAAACAGGGGGCTACTCCACCCCTCCACTTT.

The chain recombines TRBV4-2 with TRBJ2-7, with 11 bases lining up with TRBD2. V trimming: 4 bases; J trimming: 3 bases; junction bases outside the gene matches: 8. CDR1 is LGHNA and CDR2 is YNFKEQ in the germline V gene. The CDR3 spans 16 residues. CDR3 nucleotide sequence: TGTGCCAGCAGCCCGGAGACTAGCGGGGAAGACTACGAGCAGTACTTC. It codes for CASSPETSGEDYEQYF.

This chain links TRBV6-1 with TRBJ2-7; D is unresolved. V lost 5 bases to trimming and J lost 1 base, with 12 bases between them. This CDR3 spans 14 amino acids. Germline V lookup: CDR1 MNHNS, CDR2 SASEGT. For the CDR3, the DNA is TGTGCCAGCAGTAGCCAGTGGGGATCCTACGAGCAGTACTTC. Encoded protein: CASSSQWGSYEQYF.